This T cell receptor beta chain was captured in a study of blood T cell repertoires in COVID-19. Study at large: Sites across the United States, Italy and Spain contributed samples from acute and convalescent COVID-19. The analysed material was cDNA or gDNA that came from T cells, B-cell-depleted T cells, or PBMCs.

As processed by the authors: Nucleated cell counts were estimated from reference gene primer amplification. Some clones are missing from TCRdb's copy, which holds only in-frame ones; the method was immunoSEQ multiplex PCR. The V and J calls and clone size are taken from that table; D and trimming were inferred from the DNA. Of roughly 30,000 clones in the sample, 81% are singletons; the top ten hold roughly 15%. CDR1 MNHEY and CDR2 SVGAGI come from the germline V gene. The CDR3 is made up of 14 amino acids. With 2 bases clipped from V and 7 bases from J, the junction kept 5 bases outside the gene matches.

J is TRBJ2-1 and V is TRBV6-5; TRBD1 aligns across 7 bases. This TCR was recovered from a woman aged 60-75 years with acute or convalescent COVID-19. Input material: peripheral blood. The CDR3, as DNA: TGTGCCAGCAGTTACGGGGGCAGGGGGAATGAGCAGTTCTTC. Translated: CASSYGGRGNEQFF.